One and the same sample provided the 10 T cell receptor beta chains below, sequenced in a study of T-cell reconstitution after alpha-beta-depleted transplantation in children. A library of TCRbeta sequences, prepared with unique molecular identifiers, was generated. TCRdb used MiXCR to reprocess the PCR reads, holding one entry per CDR3 protein. This sample has 200,000 or so distinct CDR3 sequences, with approximately 7% found just once. The source was PBMCs, collected before TCRalphabeta/CD19-depleted stem cell transplant. The receptors derive from a boy aged 2-9 years with acute lymphoblastic leukemia, due to receive a stem cell transplant.

This chain joins TRBV7-6 and TRBJ2-7, with TRBD2 matching 8 bases. Germline V lookup: CDR1 SGHVS, CDR2 FNYEAQ. The CDR3 runs to 16 residues. The ends lost 1 base at V and 0 bases at J; junction bases unmatched: 5. In DNA form, the CDR3 reads TGTGCCAGCAGCTTAGAGCGGGGGCCCCGCTCCTACGAGCAGTACTTC. As protein: CASSLERGPRSYEQYF.

This clonotype was counted ten times or more. The chain combines TRBV5-1 with TRBJ2-7, with 7 positions matching TRBD2. V shed 5 bases and J 0 bases; nucleotides not matched to a gene: 8. The V gene's germline CDR1 is SGHRS and CDR2 YFSETQ. The CDR3 loop spans 15 amino acids. CDR3 region: CASRQTGGLSYEQYF. CDR3 coding DNA: TGCGCCAGCAGGCAAACGGGGGGACTCTCCTACGAGCAGTACTTC.

The table lists this clonotype with a few counts. The chain recombines TRBV6-1 with TRBJ2-3, with TRBD2 identical over 8 bases. Germline V gene lookup returns CDR1 MNHNS and CDR2 SASEGT. V lost 4 bases and J lost 1; bases outside the gene matches: 4. This CDR3 has 15 amino acids. CDR3 sequence reads: CASSAWRGGTDTQYF. The CDR3, as DNA: TGTGCCAGCAGTGCGTGGCGGGGGGGCACAGATACGCAGTATTTT.

This clonotype came up many times. The chain is built from TRBV6-2 or TRBV6-3 and TRBJ2-7; D call uncertain. Trimming cost V 6 bases and J 0 bases, with 15 bases left between them. The CDR3 has 15 residues. Germline V lookup: CDR1 MNHEY, CDR2 SVGEGT. The CDR3 DNA sequence: TGTGCCAGCAGACCTAGACTGGGGAACTCCTACGAGCAGTACTTC. Translated: CASRPRLGNSYEQYF.

This clonotype was observed many times. The V and J genes are TRBV12-3 or TRBV12-4 and TRBJ2-7; D is ambiguous. The CDR3 covers 11 residues. V lost 5 bases, J lost 3 bases, and 5 bases lay in between. The CDR3 sequence is CASSVNYEQYF. The DNA of the CDR3 is TGTGCCAGCAGTGTTAACTACGAGCAGTACTTC.

This clonotype occurred many times. The chain has TRBV11-2 and TRBJ2-7; 9 bases line up with TRBD1. This CDR3 is 13 amino acids long. The germline gives CDR1 SGHAT, CDR2 FQNNGV. The V segment lost 5 bases and the J segment 4 bases; nucleotides outside the gene matches: 3. The CDR3 here is CASSAGQGYEQYF. DNA of the CDR3: TGTGCCAGCAGCGCCGGACAGGGGTACGAGCAGTACTTC.

This clonotype was observed many times. This chain uses TRBV7-2 with TRBJ2-1; TRBD1 agrees at 9 bases. The CDR3 sequence is 17 residues long. V was pared by 1 base and J by 0 bases, with 4 bases of the junction left unmatched. Germline lookup yields CDR1 SGHTA and CDR2 FQGNSA. The DNA of the CDR3 is TGTGCCAGCAGCTTAGTTGGGACAGGGAGCTCCTACAATGAGCAGTTCTTC. Translating gives CASSLVGTGSSYNEQFF. The whole variable domain, filled in from reference TRBV7-2 and TRBJ2-1, reads GAGVSQSPSNKVTEKGKDVELRCDPISGHTALYWYRQSLGQGLEFLIYFQGNSAPDKSGLPSDRFSAERTGGSVSTLTIQRTQQEDSAVYLCASSLVGTGSSYNEQFFGPGTRLTVL.

There are many counts of this clonotype. V is TRBV12-3 or TRBV12-4 and J is TRBJ1-1, with D unresolved. This CDR3 region has 13 residues. Between the trimmed V and J ends, which lost 3 bases and 6 bases, there was a span of 11 bases. CDR3 loop: CASSFLGAAEAFF. The CDR3 nucleotides read TGTGCCAGCAGTTTTTTAGGCGCCGCTGAAGCTTTCTTT.

Regarding this clonotype: A single base separates this from a much larger clone, so it may be a read error. The chain has TRBV5-6 and TRBJ1-1, with a weak D call TRBD1 (6 bases). Trimming took off 3 bases at V and 11 bases at J, with 14 bases between the two ends. CDR1 is SGHDT, CDR2 YYEEEE, per germline. This CDR3 spans 12 amino acids. The DNA of the CDR3 is TGTGCCAGCAGCTGGACAGTAACTCCGGCTTTCTTT. The encoded protein is CASSWTVTPAFF. Combining the CDR3 with reference TRBV5-6 and TRBJ1-1 gives the whole variable domain DAGVTQSPTHLIKTRGQQVTLRCSPKSGHDTVSWYQQALGQGPQFIFQYYEEEERQRGNFPDRFSGHQFPNYSSELNVNALLLGDSALYLCASSWTVTPAFFGQGTRLTVV.

This clonotype was seen a handful of times. The J gene is TRBJ2-2, the V gene TRBV28; 9 bases are shared with TRBD2. J was trimmed by 1 base and V by 5 bases; bases with no gene match: 8. The CDR3 runs 17 residues. Germline assignment: CDR1 MDHEN and CDR2 SYDVKM. The CDR3 loop reads CASSTRASGVNTGELFF. The CDR3 DNA follows: TGTGCCAGCAGTACCCGAGCTAGCGGGGTGAACACCGGGGAGCTGTTTTTT.